These T cell receptor beta chains were read from a single sample in a study of T cell responses to AZD1222 COVID-19 vaccine. Produced via immunoSEQ multiplex PCR; TCRdb's table is partial and in-frame only. The sample shows fewer than 50,000 clones, roughly 80% of them seen only once. Here the sequenced sample was peripheral blood, taken on day 0 of AZD1222 vaccination. The receptors come from an adult in good health. CDR3s include the opening cysteine and the closing phenylalanine or tryptophan. The D gene is left open where the match is weak. Rows give clone size only sometimes, using once, few, many, or a class for an expanded clone.

TRBJ1-5 NA TRBV7-2 few TGTGCCAGCAGCTTCCACAGGGGCAATCAGCCCCAGCATTTT CASSFHRGNQPQHF
TRBJ1-2 NA TRBV5-6 NA TGTGCCAGCAGCTATGACGATGGCTACACCTTC CASSYDDGYTF
TRBJ2-6 NA TRBV2 NA TGTGCCAGCACGGCCCTCTCTGGGGCCAACGTCCTGACTTTC CASTALSGANVLTF
TRBJ1-1 NA TRBV5-5 NA TGTGCCAGCAGCTTGATCCCGGGAGACACTGAAGCTTTCTTT CASSLIPGDTEAFF
TRBJ1-1 NA TRBV7-3 NA TGTGCCAGCAGCTTCTCGGGGGACACTGAAGCTTTCTTT CASSFSGDTEAFF
TRBJ1-4 NA TRBV7-6 NA TGTGCCAGCAGCTTAGCCCCAGAGGGGGGTGCTAATGAAAAACTGTTTTTT CASSLAPEGGANEKLFF
TRBJ2-1 TRBD1 TRBV24-1 NA TGTGCCACCAGTGATCCGTCATCCGGGACAGGGGTTTACAATGAGCAGTTCTTC CATSDPSSGTGVYNEQFF
TRBJ2-2 NA TRBV27 once TGTGCCAGCAGTTTCCCAGAGGTTCGGGAGCTGTTTTTT CASSFPEVRELFF
TRBJ1-1 NA TRBV7-9 NA TGTGCCAGCAGCGTGGCCCTACCTGGGACTGAAGCTTTCTTT CASSVALPGTEAFF
TRBJ1-4 TRBD1 TRBV5-1 NA TGCGCCAGCAGCTTGATAGGACAGGAGGGAGAAAAACTGTTTTTT CASSLIGQEGEKLFF
TRBJ2-1 TRBD2 TRBV5-1 few TGCGCCAGCAGCTTGGCTCAGCGGGAGTCTGGGGCCTACAATGAGCAGTTCTTC CASSLAQRESGAYNEQFF
TRBJ1-6 NA TRBV10-1 once TGCGCCAGCAGTGACCAGACCTTTAATTCACCCCTCCACTTT CASSDQTFNSPLHF
TRBJ1-1 TRBD1 TRBV23-1 NA TGCGCCAGCAGGGGGACAGGGGGCCTCGGGACTGAAGCTTTCTTT CASRGTGGLGTEAFF
TRBJ1-1 TRBD1 TRBV27 NA TGTGCCAGCAGTTTCCAGGGGGCTGGAGCTGAAGCTTTCTTT CASSFQGAGAEAFF
TRBJ2-3 TRBD2 TRBV28 NA TGTGCCAGCAGTTTTGTCATCGGACTAGCGGGGAGTGGGGATACGCAGTATTTT CASSFVIGLAGSGDTQYF
TRBJ2-3 NA TRBV6-5 NA TGTGCCAGCATCTGGCCGAGCACAGATACGCAGTATTTT CASIWPSTDTQYF
TRBJ1-4 TRBD1 TRBV7-9 NA TGTGCCAGCAGCCCCGGGACAGGGGGCTCCCCTGCAACTAATGAAAAACTGTTTTTT CASSPGTGGSPATNEKLFF
TRBJ2-3 NA TRBV10-1 NA TGCGCCAGCAAGGAAGGGGTCACAGATACGCAGTATTTT CASKEGVTDTQYF
TRBJ2-7 TRBD2 TRBV28 NA TGTGCCAGCAGTTTGGGACTAGCGGGAGATCCCGAGCAGTACTTC CASSLGLAGDPEQYF
TRBJ1-4 NA TRBV30 NA TGTGCCTGGAGTGTACCCAGCCCGACTAATGAAAAACTGTTTTTT CAWSVPSPTNEKLFF
TRBJ1-3 TRBD1 TRBV5-1 NA TGCGCCAGCACCCAGTCCGGGACAGGGAGCTCTGGAAACACCATATATTTT CASTQSGTGSSGNTIYF